This T cell receptor (beta chain) was sequenced during a study of blood T cells in healthy people across ages. Notes on the study in general: It was not known whether donors were CMV positive (a possible confounder of expanded clonotype changes). TCR beta diversity per million T cells fell roughly linearly with age.

Each of the donors had around 10 milliliters of peripheral blood drawn into EDTA-treated Vacutainer tubes. Concerning this clonotype itself: The antigen is undetermined.

The V and J ends lost 3 bases and 8 bases respectively, with 11 bases between them. This CDR3 contains 13 residues. Looked up from germline, CDR1 is LNHDA and CDR2 is SQIVND (reference sequence). A second PCR of 7 to 11 cycles used a sample-barcoded 5' primer and a J-beta primer mix. TCRdb reanalysed the 5' RACE reads using MiXCR and keeps one entry per CDR3 protein. The repertoire holds about 780,000 distinct CDR3 sequences, with less than 60% as singletons. The receptor was derived from a man aged 80 or over in good health. Source material: blood. The chain has TRBV19 and TRBJ2-4; D is unclear. The CDR3 nucleotides read TGTGCCAGTAGTATCGATAGGACGGACATTCAGTACTTC. Translating it yields CASSIDRTDIQYF.